This entry features one T cell receptor (beta chain) sequence. Its target is unknown. This sample stems from a study of beta chain features in type 1 diabetes. Study details: Sorted cell examination encompassed over 90,000,000 cells across all samples. The study's findings and limits: TCRB repertoires of naive, central memory and Treg cells appeared more similar among patients than among healthy donors. Moderately but significantly shorter TCRB CDR3s were found in Type 1 diabetes patients in all four CD4+ subsets. PCR may have favored shorter templates equally in patients and controls.

This CDR3 comprises 17 residues. The germline CDR1 and CDR2 sequences are SGDLS and YYNGEE. Trimming at V came to 0 bases and at J to 4 bases, leaving 9 bases not matched to a gene. The entirety of the isolated RNA underwent reverse transcription, so expressed TCRB transcripts were sequenced. The table came from immunoSEQ multiplex PCR; TCRdb's copy has only in-frame clones and leaves some out. The sample has 300,000 to 400,000 clones, 9.6% seen once; the top ten hold less than 0.65%. What was sequenced was central memory CD4+ T cells from blood. The genes are TRBV9 and TRBJ1-3; TRBD1 agrees at 8 bases. The clonotype comes from a man aged 25-45 years with type 1 diabetes. The CDR3 DNA reads TGTGCCAGCAGCGTAGCCTTGACAGGGGTAAACGGAAACACCATATATTTT. Amino acid sequence: CASSVALTGVNGNTIYF.